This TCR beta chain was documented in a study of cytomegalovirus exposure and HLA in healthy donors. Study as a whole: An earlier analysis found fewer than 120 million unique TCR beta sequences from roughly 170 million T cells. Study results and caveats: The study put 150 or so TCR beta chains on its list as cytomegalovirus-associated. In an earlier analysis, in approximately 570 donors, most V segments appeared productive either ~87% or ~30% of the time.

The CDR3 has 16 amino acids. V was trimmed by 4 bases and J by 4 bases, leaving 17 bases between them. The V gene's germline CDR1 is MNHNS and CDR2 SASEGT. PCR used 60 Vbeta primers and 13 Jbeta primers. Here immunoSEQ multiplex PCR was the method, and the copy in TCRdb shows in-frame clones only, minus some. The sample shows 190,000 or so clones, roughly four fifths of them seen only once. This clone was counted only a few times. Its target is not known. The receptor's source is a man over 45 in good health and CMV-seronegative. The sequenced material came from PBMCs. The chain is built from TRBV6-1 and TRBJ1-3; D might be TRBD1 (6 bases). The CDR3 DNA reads TGTGCCAGCAGTGGAATGACAGGCCCTGGAGGAAACACCATATATTTT. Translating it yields CASSGMTGPGGNTIYF.